The 16 T cell receptor beta chains given below trace back to one sample, sequenced in a study of T cell responses to AZD1222 COVID-19 vaccine. Only in-frame clones appear in the TCRdb table, and some are missing; sequencing was by immunoSEQ multiplex PCR. The sample comprises some 130,000 clones, roughly 90% of which are singletons, and just under 6.5% rests with the top ten. The source material was peripheral blood, sampled on day 0 of AZD1222 vaccination. These receptors originate from an adult in good health.

This sequence joins TRBV24-1 and TRBJ2-1; 7 bases agree with TRBD2. Per germline, CDR1 KGHDR and CDR2 SFDVKD. V was clipped by 3 bases and J by 10 bases; unmatched bases: 2. This CDR3 is built from 12 residues. The CDR3 spells CATSDGGEEQFF. Here the CDR3 DNA reads TGTGCCACCAGTGATGGGGGGGAAGAGCAGTTCTTC.

This clone was counted ten times or more. Within the sample, other DNA sequences also encode this same CDR3. This chain links TRBV3-1 (or the pseudogene TRBV3-2) with TRBJ1-6; maybe TRBD1 (5 bases). The germline V gene encodes CDR1 LGHDT and CDR2 YNNKEL (reference sequence). The length of the CDR3 is 13 residues. V gave up 4 bases and J gave up 6 bases, with 7 bases separating them. The CDR3 spells CASSRQSNSPLHF. CDR3 bases: TGTGCCAGCAGCCGACAGAGTAATTCACCCCTCCACTTT.

This clone was seen a few times. The chain carries TRBV30 and TRBJ2-5; D possibly corresponds to TRBD2 (6 bases). Germline-derived CDR1 and CDR2 are GTSNPN and SVGIG (reference sequence). Trimming took off 2 bases at V and 4 bases at J, with 11 bases between the two ends. The CDR3 sequence is 13 residues long. CDR3 DNA sequence: TGTGCCTGGAGTAGGCGGCGGGGAGAGACCCAGTACTTC. Protein product: CAWSRRRGETQYF.

The J gene is TRBJ2-7, the V gene TRBV7-2; no clear D gene. The CDR3 totals 15 residues. CDR1 SGHTA and CDR2 FQGNSA come from the germline V gene. Trimming stripped 0 bases from V and 0 bases from J, with 9 bases between. The chain's CDR3 is CASSLAQVPSYEQYF. In nucleotides, the CDR3 is TGTGCCAGCAGCTTAGCGCAGGTTCCCTCCTACGAGCAGTACTTC. Combining the CDR3 with reference TRBV7-2 and TRBJ2-7 gives the whole variable domain GAGVSQSPSNKVTEKGKDVELRCDPISGHTALYWYRQSLGQGLEFLIYFQGNSAPDKSGLPSDRFSAERTGGSVSTLTIQRTQQEDSAVYLCASSLAQVPSYEQYFGPGTRLTVT.

V gene TRBV30 combines with J gene TRBJ1-3; D not resolved. Germline V lookup: CDR1 GTSNPN, CDR2 SVGIG (reference sequence). The CDR3 runs 15 residues. The germline V and J ends were trimmed by 3 bases and 8 bases, with 20 bases remaining between them. CDR3 region: CAWRPPLTLRDTIYF. The CDR3 DNA sequence: TGTGCCTGGAGACCCCCGCTTACTTTACGCGACACCATATATTTT.

This clone has a single count. This chain joins TRBV27 and TRBJ1-3, with no clear D. Germline loops: CDR1 MNHEY, CDR2 SMNVEV (reference sequence). V was pared by 7 bases and J by 8 bases, with 24 bases between. The CDR3 runs 16 residues. The CDR3 is CASKPVGRAGSDTIYF. The CDR3 DNA is TGTGCCAGCAAACCGGTAGGCCGAGCTGGATCGGACACCATATATTTT.

The chain couples TRBV7-2 to TRBJ2-3, with no clear D. The CDR3 is made up of 14 amino acids. Trimming removed 5 bases at V and 4 bases at J, with 13 bases between. Per the germline V gene, CDR1 is SGHTA and CDR2 is FQGNSA. In nucleotides, the CDR3 is TGTGCCAGCAGCATATCGATTCCCCCAGATACGCAGTATTTT. This translates into CASSISIPPDTQYF. Together with reference TRBV7-2 and TRBJ2-3, the CDR3 gives the full variable domain: GAGVSQSPSNKVTEKGKDVELRCDPISGHTALYWYRQSLGQGLEFLIYFQGNSAPDKSGLPSDRFSAERTGGSVSTLTIQRTQQEDSAVYLCASSISIPPDTQYFGPGTRLTVL.

The chain uses TRBV5-6 and TRBJ1-1; D is unresolved. Germline assignment: CDR1 SGHDT and CDR2 YYEEEE. Trimming cost V 0 bases and J 1 base, with 7 bases left between them. The CDR3 contains 14 residues. This CDR3 reads CASSLGRRNTEAFF. CDR3 in DNA: TGTGCCAGCAGCTTGGGGCGCCGGAACACTGAAGCTTTCTTT.

This sequence joins TRBV7-2 and TRBJ1-1; the D gene is possibly TRBD1 (5 bases). The V and J ends lost 7 bases and 0 bases respectively, with 15 bases between them. In germline, CDR1 is SGHTA, CDR2 FQGNSA. The CDR3 sequence is 15 residues long. CDR3: CASTPLGAMNTEAFF. The CDR3 DNA reads TGTGCCAGCACCCCCCTTGGGGCCATGAACACTGAAGCTTTCTTT.

The chain carries TRBV6-2 or TRBV6-3 and TRBJ2-3, with 16 bases fitting TRBD2. The V gene end was trimmed by 2 bases and the J gene end by 2 bases; junction bases not matched to a gene: 7. This CDR3 has 19 residues. Germline assignment: CDR1 MNHEY and CDR2 SVGEGT. This CDR3 is CASSYEGLAGGPTTDTQYF. DNA of the CDR3: TGTGCCAGCAGTTACGAGGGACTAGCGGGGGGGCCTACCACAGATACGCAGTATTTT.

The CDR3 sequence is CASSSGINTEAFF. The CDR3 DNA reads TGTGCCAGCAGCTCGGGGATTAACACTGAAGCTTTCTTT. The chain employs TRBV7-9 and TRBJ1-1; no reliable D call. Trimming took 4 bases from V and 2 from J, leaving 8 bases between them. Germline lookup yields CDR1 SEHNR and CDR2 FQNEAQ (reference sequence). This CDR3 is 13 amino acids long.

This chain links TRBV9 with TRBJ2-7; no definite D call. The V end lost 3 bases, the J end lost 1 base, and 11 bases lay between the germline ends. This CDR3 contains 14 residues. Germline values: CDR1 SGDLS, CDR2 YYNGEE. Written as DNA, the CDR3 is TGTGCCAGCAGCGGCTACAGTACATCCTACGAGCAGTACTTC. Translation gives CASSGYSTSYEQYF.

The chain links TRBV5-1 to TRBJ1-6; 8 bases are shared with TRBD1. Germline lookup yields CDR1 SGHRS and CDR2 YFSETQ. The CDR3 is made up of 14 amino acids. With V trimmed by 4 bases and J by 9 bases, 6 bases remained unmatched. The CDR3 nucleotides are TGCGCCAGCAGCGGCCGGGACAGGACTTCACCCCTCCACTTT. Translation gives CASSGRDRTSPLHF.

The V call is TRBV7-9, the J call TRBJ2-5; 8 bases agree with TRBD1. The V and J ends lost 4 bases and 2 bases, in that order; junction bases with no gene match: 0. The germline V gene encodes CDR1 SEHNR and CDR2 FQNEAQ (reference sequence). The CDR3 runs to 13 residues. The CDR3 here is CASSWTGQETQYF. CDR3 nucleotide sequence: TGTGCCAGCAGCTGGACAGGGCAAGAGACCCAGTACTTC.

This sequence joins TRBV27 and TRBJ1-4; tentatively, D is TRBD1 (5 bases). CDR3 size: 20 residues. Looked up from germline, CDR1 is MNHEY and CDR2 is SMNVEV (reference sequence). The germline V and J ends were trimmed by 3 bases and 3 bases, with 26 bases remaining between them. Here the CDR3 DNA reads TGTGCCAGCAGTTTGGGTCGGGTTGGGGCCAACCTCGGTGCTAATGAAAAACTGTTTTTT. It yields the protein CASSLGRVGANLGANEKLFF.

This clone is a singleton in its sample. The J gene is TRBJ2-2, the V gene TRBV19; possible D gene TRBD2, 6 bases. V lost 7 bases, J lost 5 bases, and 23 bases lay in between. The CDR3 is 17 amino acids. CDR1 is LNHDA and CDR2 is SQIVND in the germline V gene (reference sequence). The CDR3 nucleotides are TGTGCCAGTACAAATCCACGTGGGGGGATCGGTACCGGGGAGCTGTTTTTT. Amino acid sequence: CASTNPRGGIGTGELFF.